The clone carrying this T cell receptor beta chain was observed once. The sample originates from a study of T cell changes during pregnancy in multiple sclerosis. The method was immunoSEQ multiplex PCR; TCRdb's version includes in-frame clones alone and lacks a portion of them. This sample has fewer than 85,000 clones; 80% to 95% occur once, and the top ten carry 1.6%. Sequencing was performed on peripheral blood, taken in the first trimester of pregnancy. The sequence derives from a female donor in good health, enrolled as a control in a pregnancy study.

In DNA, the CDR3 is TGCGCCAGCGGACAGGGGATCTACGAGCAGTACTTC. It encodes CASGQGIYEQYF. The chain joins TRBV5-1 to TRBJ2-7; 9 bases align to TRBD1. This CDR3 has 12 amino acids. J was trimmed by 3 bases and V by 7 bases; bases with no gene match: 2. The germline gives CDR1 SGHRS, CDR2 YFSETQ.